The following is a TCR beta chain sequence with its context. What it binds is not known. This PCR relied on a set of 60 Vbeta primers and 13 Jbeta primers. Authors' analysis steps: Later, an analysis found 80 million or so unique TCR beta chains, and about 10 million of these were shared. Here immunoSEQ multiplex PCR was the method, and the copy in TCRdb shows in-frame clones only, minus some. D and trimming were read from the DNA, whereas the V and J calls and clone size are those reported in that table. The table lists about 130,000 clones, approximately 79% of them singletons. The sample comes from a study of cytomegalovirus exposure and HLA in healthy donors. Turning to the study itself: Among the approximately 380 donors who were genotyped, roughly 86% fell in the genetic ancestry cluster that is associated with self-reported Caucasian donors.

Overall study findings and caveats: In a later analysis, a missense DCLRE1C variant was linked to TCR beta V- and J-gene trimming.

Germline V gene lookup returns CDR1 MNHNY and CDR2 SVGAGI (reference sequence). J gave up 7 bases and V 2 bases, and 7 bases lay outside the gene matches. There are 15 residues in the CDR3. The TCR comes from a man aged 18-30 years in good health and CMV-seropositive. The sample consisted of PBMCs. The rearrangement joins TRBV6-6 to TRBJ2-1; TRBD2 agrees at 8 bases. In DNA, the CDR3 is TGTGCCAGCAGTTACCAGCGGGAGCCCCATAATGAGCAGTTCTTC. Protein sequence: CASSYQREPHNEQFF.